This T cell receptor (beta chain) was sequenced for a study of control samples from healthy donors and cancer patients. CDR1 is MDHEN, CDR2 SYDVKM, per germline. The CDR3 extends over 13 amino acids. Trimming shortened V by 3 bases and J by 10 bases, and 15 bases separated the two germline ends. The method was immunoSEQ multiplex PCR; TCRdb's version includes in-frame clones alone and lacks a portion of them. The repertoire holds approximately 100,000 clones, just over 90% seen once, with under 4% in the top ten. The chain has TRBV28 and TRBJ1-1; maybe TRBD1 (5 bases). Sequencing was performed on blood. This receptor was identified in a woman between 18 and 29 years old in good health. CDR3 sequence reads: CASSFGPTEVAFF. The CDR3 DNA reads TGTGCCAGCAGTTTCGGGCCGACAGAGGTAGCTTTCTTT. The whole variable domain, remainder taken from reference TRBV28 and TRBJ1-1, is DVKVTQSSRYLVKRTGEKVFLECVQDMDHENMFWYRQDPGLGLRLIYFSYDVKMKEKGDIPEGYSVSREKKERFSLILESASTNQTSMYLCASSFGPTEVAFFGQGTRLTVV.